The 10 T cell receptor beta chains given below trace back to one sample, sequenced in a study of beta chain features in type 1 diabetes. Study results and caveats: Among patients with Type 1 diabetes, TCRB CDR3s were moderately but significantly shorter in every one of the four CD4+ subsets.

The antigens for these receptors are not known. All of the isolated RNA was reverse transcribed, so expressed TCRB transcripts were sequenced. Here immunoSEQ multiplex PCR was the method, and the copy in TCRdb shows in-frame clones only, minus some. The sample includes approximately 160,000 clones, approximately 10% of them seen just once. Sequenced material: central memory CD4+ T cells from blood. These TCRs come from a man in his thirties or forties with type 1 diabetes.

This clone turned up a few times. The genes are TRBV6-5 and TRBJ2-5; D perhaps matches TRBD1 (6 bases). This CDR3 spans 15 amino acids. V lost 0 bases to trimming and J lost 4 bases, with 12 bases between them. Germline lookup yields CDR1 MNHEY and CDR2 SVGAGI. CDR3 in amino acids: CASSYSRRGGETQYF. The CDR3, as DNA: TGTGCCAGCAGTTACTCTCGAAGAGGGGGAGAGACCCAGTACTTC.

The rearrangement joins TRBV5-1 to TRBJ2-2; the match to TRBD1 covers 7 bases. The CDR3 is 14 residues long. Germline V gene data show CDR1 as SGHRS and CDR2 as YFSETQ. The V gene end was trimmed by 4 bases and the J gene end by 4 bases; junction bases not matched to a gene: 4. The CDR3 sequence is CASSTGTVTGELFF. The CDR3 nucleotides read TGCGCCAGCAGCACTGGGACAGTCACCGGGGAGCTGTTTTTT. Together with reference TRBV5-1 and TRBJ2-2, the CDR3 gives the full variable domain: KAGVTQTPRYLIKTRGQQVTLSCSPISGHRSVSWYQQTPGQGLQFLFEYFSETQRNKGNFPGRFSGRQFSNSRSEMNVSTLELGDSALYLCASSTGTVTGELFFGEGSRLTVL.

This clone showed up just a few times. The V call is TRBV2, the J call TRBJ1-4; 8 nucleotides agree with TRBD1. This CDR3 has 14 residues. Germline CDR1 reads SNHLY; CDR2 reads FYNNEI. V shed 5 bases, J shed 6 bases, and the junction held 5 bases outside the gene matches. CDR3 in amino acids: CASSRQGSDEKLFF. The CDR3 DNA sequence: TGTGCCAGCAGTAGACAGGGGAGTGATGAAAAACTGTTTTTT.

The rearrangement joins TRBV7-9 to TRBJ1-5; D possibly corresponds to TRBD1 (5 bases). Germline assignment: CDR1 SEHNR and CDR2 FQNEAQ (reference sequence). This CDR3 contains 13 residues. Trimming removed 4 bases from V and 6 bases from J, with 10 bases in between. CDR3 residues: CASSYTQGQPQHF. As DNA, the CDR3 is TGTGCCAGCAGCTACACTCAGGGTCAGCCCCAGCATTTT.

V gene TRBV5-1 combines with J gene TRBJ2-3; no reliable D call. Trimming shortened V by 0 bases and J by 0 bases, and 8 bases separated the two germline ends. CDR3 length equals 15 residues. CDR1 is SGHRS, CDR2 YFSETQ, per germline. The CDR3 region has the DNA TGCGCCAGCAGCTTGGAGTCCGGTAGCACAGATACGCAGTATTTT. Protein: CASSLESGSTDTQYF. Using reference TRBV5-1 and TRBJ2-3 for the parts outside the CDR3, the full variable domain is KAGVTQTPRYLIKTRGQQVTLSCSPISGHRSVSWYQQTPGQGLQFLFEYFSETQRNKGNFPGRFSGRQFSNSRSEMNVSTLELGDSALYLCASSLESGSTDTQYFGPGTRLTVL.

The chain has TRBV30 and TRBJ2-3; a weak D match, TRBD2 (5 bases). Trimming left V 3 bases short and J 0 bases short, with 19 bases between. The germline gives CDR1 GTSNPN, CDR2 SVGIG (reference sequence). The CDR3 length is 17 residues. CDR3 sequence: CAWRGVSRRLSTDTQYF. As DNA, the CDR3 is TGTGCCTGGAGGGGAGTAAGTAGGCGTCTCAGCACAGATACGCAGTATTTT.

The gene calls are TRBV7-3 and TRBJ2-3; tentatively, D is TRBD2 (6 bases). Germline loops: CDR1 SGHTA, CDR2 FQGTGA. Trimming shortened V by 5 bases and J by 0 bases, and 12 bases separated the two germline ends. The CDR3 is 15 amino acids. CDR3 loop: CASSRGLTSTDTQYF. The CDR3 nucleotides are TGTGCCAGCAGCAGGGGACTTACGAGCACAGATACGCAGTATTTT.

This clone was counted a few times. The chain is built from TRBV7-2 and TRBJ2-5; TRBD1 matches at 9 bases. There are 13 residues in the CDR3. Per germline, CDR1 SGHTA and CDR2 FQGNSA. J lost 4 bases, V lost 5 bases, and 2 bases had no gene match. The CDR3 here is CASSTDRGETQYF. As DNA, the CDR3 is TGTGCCAGCAGCACGGACAGGGGAGAGACCCAGTACTTC. Full variable domain (outside the CDR3, taken from reference TRBV7-2 and TRBJ2-5): GAGVSQSPSNKVTEKGKDVELRCDPISGHTALYWYRQSLGQGLEFLIYFQGNSAPDKSGLPSDRFSAERTGGSVSTLTIQRTQQEDSAVYLCASSTDRGETQYFGPGTRLLVL.

The chain has TRBV6-6 and TRBJ2-1; 10 nucleotides agree with TRBD1. V trimming: 6 bases; J trimming: 9 bases; junction bases outside the gene matches: 11. Germline V gives CDR1 MNHNY, CDR2 SVGAGI (reference sequence). The CDR3 spans 15 residues. CDR3 sequence (DNA): TGTGCCAGCAGCCGACCTGGGACAGGGGCGACTGAGCAGTTCTTC. This translates into CASSRPGTGATEQFF.

V is TRBV4-2 and J is TRBJ2-5, with 7 nucleotides matching TRBD2. Germline trimming cut 2 bases from V and 1 base from J; bases unmatched to any gene: 1. The CDR3 totals 14 residues. The V gene's germline CDR1 is LGHNA and CDR2 YNFKEQ. The CDR3 is CASSQREGQETQYF. The CDR3 nucleotides are TGTGCCAGCAGCCAAAGGGAGGGCCAAGAGACCCAGTACTTC.